Given below is one TCR beta chain in context. This sample is part of a study of monozygotic twins with inflammatory bowel disease. Germline V lookup: CDR1 SGHDT, CDR2 YYEEEE. There are 15 residues in the CDR3. Following a re-call of the 5' RACE reads, TCRdb has one entry per CDR3 protein and lacks DNA. The sample has about 110,000 distinct CDR3 sequences; the top ten hold roughly 12%. The sequence was collected from a human donor with ulcerative colitis or Crohn's disease, or a healthy co-twin of an affected twin (not recorded which). The specimen was blood. The chain carries TRBV5-6 and TRBJ2-5; as DNA is missing, the TRBD2 call by TCRdb cannot be tested. CDR3 in amino acids: CASSLELAHKETQYF.